This TCR beta chain was sequenced in a study of early T cells in non-severe SARS-CoV-2 infection. TCRdb re-derived calls from the 5' RACE reads in MiXCR, one entry per CDR3 protein. The table shows some 82,000 distinct CDR3 sequences, with about 12% occurring only once. Per germline, CDR1 SEHNR and CDR2 FQNEAQ (reference sequence). Trimming shortened V by 1 base and J by 6 bases, and 12 bases separated the two germline ends. The CDR3 has 14 residues. The sequenced sample was whole blood, obtained at baseline. The rearrangement joins TRBV7-9 to TRBJ1-2; TRBD1 might be the D (5 bases). This receptor was obtained from an adult who was a healthcare worker with PCR-confirmed SARS-CoV-2 infection or an uninfected control (not recorded which). The CDR3 nucleotides are TGTGCCAGCAGCTTAGTTCTGGGGCTGGATGGCTACACCTTC. This codes for CASSLVLGLDGYTF. Supplemented by reference TRBV7-9 and TRBJ1-2, the full variable domain reads DTGVSQNPRHKITKRGQNVTFRCDPISEHNRLYWYRQTLGQGPEFLTYFQNEAQLEKSRLLSDRFSAERPKGSFSTLEIQRTEQGDSAMYLCASSLVLGLDGYTFGSGTRLTVV.